This is a list of T cell receptor beta chains from one sample in a study of blood T cell repertoires in COVID-19. Produced via immunoSEQ multiplex PCR; TCRdb's table is partial and in-frame only. The table shows approximately 170,000 clones, with 81% occurring only once. Sequencing used peripheral blood. These receptors came from a man aged 55 to 69 with active or convalescent COVID-19. CDR3s include the opening cysteine and the closing phenylalanine or tryptophan. D genes are given only for firm matches. Clone sizes are given selectively: once, few, many, or a class where the clone is expanded.

d_gene	j_gene	abundance	v_gene	CDR3nt	CDR3aa
TRBD2	TRBJ2-7	NA	TRBV6-1	TGTGCCAGCAGTGCAGCTAGCGGGGGGGCCTCCTACGAGCAGTACTTC	CASSAASGGASYEQYF
TRBD2	TRBJ2-7	NA	TRBV2	TGTGCCAGCAGTGAAGCGGGAACTAGCGCCTACGAGCAGTACTTC	CASSEAGTSAYEQYF
TRBD1	TRBJ2-1	NA	TRBV7-3	TGTGCCAGCAGCTTGAGCCCGGACAGGAGACCCTACAATGAGCAGTTCTTC	CASSLSPDRRPYNEQFF
TRBD1	TRBJ1-4	NA	TRBV5-1	TGCGCCAGCAGCTTCAAGGGGGCTGGTGAAAAACTGTTTTTT	CASSFKGAGEKLFF
TRBD2	TRBJ2-7	NA	TRBV5-1	TGCGCCAGCAGCTTGGGACTAGCGGGCCAGTACGAGCAGTACTTC	CASSLGLAGQYEQYF
NA	TRBJ2-7	NA	TRBV15	TGTGCCACCAGCAGAGATATCAGCGAGCAGTACTTC	CATSRDISEQYF
TRBD1	TRBJ1-5	NA	TRBV5-8	TGTGCCAGCAGCCAAACCCAAGACAGGGGGCATCAGCCCCAGCATTTT	CASSQTQDRGHQPQHF
NA	TRBJ2-5	NA	TRBV5-6	TGTGCCAGCAGCTTGAGCGGGCCTGATGAGACCCAGTACTTC	CASSLSGPDETQYF
TRBD1	TRBJ1-2	NA	TRBV19	TGTGCCAGTAGTGCCTTTGGGACAGGGGCTGGCTACACCTTC	CASSAFGTGAGYTF
NA	TRBJ1-5	NA	TRBV24-1	TGTGCCACCAGTGATTCGGGGGGAGGCCAGCCCCAGCATTTT	CATSDSGGGQPQHF
NA	TRBJ2-7	NA	TRBV7-6	TGTGCCAGCAGCGCCAAGGAGAACTACGAGCAGTACTTC	CASSAKENYEQYF
NA	TRBJ2-1	NA	TRBV7-2	TGTGCCAGCAGCTCCCGGACTTCCGACAATGAGCAGTTCTTC	CASSSRTSDNEQFF
NA	TRBJ1-5	NA	TRBV11-2	TGTGCCAGCAGCTCGGGGGCGGGAGTGGGACAGCCCCAGCATTTT	CASSSGAGVGQPQHF
NA	TRBJ2-1	NA	TRBV5-1	TGCGCCAGCAGCTTCTCCGGCGGCGGGTCTTCCTACAATGAGCAGTTCTTC	CASSFSGGGSSYNEQFF
TRBD2	TRBJ2-1	NA	TRBV15	TGTGCCACCAGCAGACCACGAAGGCTAGCGGGGGGAGGAAATGAGCAGTTCTTC	CATSRPRRLAGGGNEQFF
TRBD2	TRBJ2-3	NA	TRBV24-1	TGTGCCACCACAGCGGGGGGCACAGATACGCAGTATTTT	CATTAGGTDTQYF
TRBD1	TRBJ1-1	once	TRBV4-1	TGCGCCAGCAGCCAAGGACAGGGAAACACTGAAGCTTTCTTT	CASSQGQGNTEAFF
TRBD2	TRBJ2-5	few	TRBV2	TGTGCCAGCAGTGAATTGTGGGGCGGGGGGCCATATAAGACCCAGTACTTC	CASSELWGGGPYKTQYF
NA	TRBJ1-1	NA	TRBV11-3	TGTGCCAGCAGCTTCCTGACAGGATCCGAAGCTTTCTTT	CASSFLTGSEAFF
TRBD1	TRBJ2-3	NA	TRBV6-2/TRBV6-3	TGTGCCAGCAGTTACTTACAGGGGGGCGGCACAGATACGCAGTATTTT	CASSYLQGGGTDTQYF
TRBD1	TRBJ2-7	NA	TRBV6-5	TGTGCCAGCAGCCCCCAGAGACAGGGAATGGACGAGCAGTACTTC	CASSPQRQGMDEQYF
NA	TRBJ1-5	NA	TRBV5-1	TGCGCCAGCAGCTTGACGGGGGATAGCAATCAGCCCCAGCATTTT	CASSLTGDSNQPQHF